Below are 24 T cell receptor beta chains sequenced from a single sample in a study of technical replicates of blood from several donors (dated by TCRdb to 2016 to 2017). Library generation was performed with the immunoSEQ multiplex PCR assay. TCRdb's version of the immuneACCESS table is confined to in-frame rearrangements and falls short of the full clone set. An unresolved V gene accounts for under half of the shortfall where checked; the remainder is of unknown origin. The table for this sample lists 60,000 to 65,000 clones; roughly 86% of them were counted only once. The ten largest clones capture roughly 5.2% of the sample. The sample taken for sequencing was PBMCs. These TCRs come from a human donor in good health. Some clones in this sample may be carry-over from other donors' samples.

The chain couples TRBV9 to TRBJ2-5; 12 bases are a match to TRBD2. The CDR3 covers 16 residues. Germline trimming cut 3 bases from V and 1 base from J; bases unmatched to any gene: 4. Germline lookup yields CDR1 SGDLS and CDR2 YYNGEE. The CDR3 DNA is TGTGCCAGCAGCGCCGGACTAGCGGGGAGCCAAGAGACCCAGTACTTC. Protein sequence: CASSAGLAGSQETQYF. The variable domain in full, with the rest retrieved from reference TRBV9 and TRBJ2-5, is DSGVTQTPKHLITATGQRVTLRCSPRSGDLSVYWYQQSLDQGLQFLIQYYNGEERAKGNILERFSAQQFPDLHSELNLSSLELGDSALYFCASSAGLAGSQETQYFGPGTRLLVL.

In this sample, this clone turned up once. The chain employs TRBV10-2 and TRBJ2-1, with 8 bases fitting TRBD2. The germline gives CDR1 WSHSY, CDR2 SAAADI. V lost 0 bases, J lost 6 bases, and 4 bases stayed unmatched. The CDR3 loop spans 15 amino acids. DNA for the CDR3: TGCGCCAGCAGTGAGTCAGCGGGAGAGGGCAATGAGCAGTTCTTC. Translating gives CASSESAGEGNEQFF.

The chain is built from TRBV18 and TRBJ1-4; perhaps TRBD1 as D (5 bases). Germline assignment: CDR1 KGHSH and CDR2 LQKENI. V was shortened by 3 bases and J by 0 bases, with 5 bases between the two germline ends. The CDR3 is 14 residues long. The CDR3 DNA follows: TGTGCCAGCTCACCGACAGCAACTAATGAAAAACTGTTTTTT. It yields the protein CASSPTATNEKLFF.

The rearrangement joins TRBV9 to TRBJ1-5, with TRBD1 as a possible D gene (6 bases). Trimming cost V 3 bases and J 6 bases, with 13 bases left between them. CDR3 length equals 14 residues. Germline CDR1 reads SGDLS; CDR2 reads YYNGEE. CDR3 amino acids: CASSEQGFGQPQHF. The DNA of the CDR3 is TGTGCCAGCAGCGAACAGGGTTTTGGTCAGCCCCAGCATTTT. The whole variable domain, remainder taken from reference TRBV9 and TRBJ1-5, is DSGVTQTPKHLITATGQRVTLRCSPRSGDLSVYWYQQSLDQGLQFLIQYYNGEERAKGNILERFSAQQFPDLHSELNLSSLELGDSALYFCASSEQGFGQPQHFGDGTRLSIL.

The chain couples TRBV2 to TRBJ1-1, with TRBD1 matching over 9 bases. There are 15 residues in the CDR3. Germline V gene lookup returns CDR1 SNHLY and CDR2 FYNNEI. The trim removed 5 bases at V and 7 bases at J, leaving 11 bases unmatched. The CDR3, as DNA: TGTGCCAGCAGTCGATATCGGGAGACAGGGGGTGAAGCTTTCTTT. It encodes CASSRYRETGGEAFF. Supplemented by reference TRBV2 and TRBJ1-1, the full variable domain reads EPEVTQTPSHQVTQMGQEVILRCVPISNHLYFYWYRQILGQKVEFLVSFYNNEISEKSEIFDDQFSVERPDGSNFTLKIRSTKLEDSAMYFCASSRYRETGGEAFFGQGTRLTVV.

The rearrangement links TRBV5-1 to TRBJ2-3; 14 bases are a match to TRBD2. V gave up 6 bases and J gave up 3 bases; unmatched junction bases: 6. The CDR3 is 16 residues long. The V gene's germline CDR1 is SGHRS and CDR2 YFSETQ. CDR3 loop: CASTLGLAGGTDTQYF. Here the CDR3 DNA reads TGCGCCAGCACCCTCGGACTAGCGGGAGGAACAGATACGCAGTATTTT.

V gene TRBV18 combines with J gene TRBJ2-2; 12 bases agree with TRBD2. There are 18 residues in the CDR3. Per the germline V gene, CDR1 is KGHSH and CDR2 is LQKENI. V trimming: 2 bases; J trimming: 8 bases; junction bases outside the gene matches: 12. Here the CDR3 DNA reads TGTGCCAGCTCACCAGGACTAGCGGGATCGGCTCGGGCGGGGGAGCTGTTTTTT. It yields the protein CASSPGLAGSARAGELFF.

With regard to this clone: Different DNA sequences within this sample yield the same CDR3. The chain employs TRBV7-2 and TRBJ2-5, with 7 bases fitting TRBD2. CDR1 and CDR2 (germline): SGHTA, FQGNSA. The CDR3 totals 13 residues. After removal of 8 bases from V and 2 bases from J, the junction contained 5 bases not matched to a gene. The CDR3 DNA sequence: TGTGCCAGCTCCCGTAGCGGGCAAGAGACCCAGTACTTC. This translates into CASSRSGQETQYF.

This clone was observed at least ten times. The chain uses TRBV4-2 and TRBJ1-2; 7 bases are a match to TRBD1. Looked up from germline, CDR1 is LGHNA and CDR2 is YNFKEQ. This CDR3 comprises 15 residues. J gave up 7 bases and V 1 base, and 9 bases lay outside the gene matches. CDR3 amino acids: CASSQVTGAEGGYTF. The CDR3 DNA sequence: TGTGCCAGCAGCCAAGTTACAGGGGCGGAGGGTGGCTACACCTTC.

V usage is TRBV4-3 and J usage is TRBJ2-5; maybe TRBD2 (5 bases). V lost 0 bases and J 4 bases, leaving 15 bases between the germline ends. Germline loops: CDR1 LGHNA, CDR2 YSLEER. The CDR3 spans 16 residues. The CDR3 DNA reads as TGCGCCAGCAGCCAAGATATCAGGTCTAGCCCAGAGACCCAGTACTTC. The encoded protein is CASSQDIRSSPETQYF.

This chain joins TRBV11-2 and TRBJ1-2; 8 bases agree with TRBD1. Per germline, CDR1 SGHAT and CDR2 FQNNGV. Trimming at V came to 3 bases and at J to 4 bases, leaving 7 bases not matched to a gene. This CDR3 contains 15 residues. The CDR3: CASSFSGGSGYGYTF. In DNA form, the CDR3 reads TGTGCCAGCAGCTTTTCAGGGGGCTCGGGCTATGGCTACACCTTC.

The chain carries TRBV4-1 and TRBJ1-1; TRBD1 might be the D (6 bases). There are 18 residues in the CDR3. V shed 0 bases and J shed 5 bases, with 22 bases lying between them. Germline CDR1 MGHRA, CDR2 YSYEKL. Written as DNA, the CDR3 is TGCGCCAGCAGCCAAGAAAAGGACCCGGGGGGCGGGGGGACTGAAGCTTTCTTT. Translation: CASSQEKDPGGGGTEAFF.

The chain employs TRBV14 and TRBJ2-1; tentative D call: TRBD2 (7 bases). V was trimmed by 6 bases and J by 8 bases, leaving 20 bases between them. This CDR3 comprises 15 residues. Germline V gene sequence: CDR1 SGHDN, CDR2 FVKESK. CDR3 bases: TGTGCCAGCAGGCCCGAGGGGGGGGTCGGCGATGAGCAGTTCTTC. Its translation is CASRPEGGVGDEQFF.

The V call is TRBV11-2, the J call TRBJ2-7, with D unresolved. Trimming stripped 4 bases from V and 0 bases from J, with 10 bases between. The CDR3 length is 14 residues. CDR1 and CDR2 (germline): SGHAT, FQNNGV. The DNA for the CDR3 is TGTGCCAGCAGCTCTCAGGAAAGCTCCTACGAGCAGTACTTC. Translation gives CASSSQESSYEQYF. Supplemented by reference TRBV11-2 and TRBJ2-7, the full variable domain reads EAGVAQSPRYKIIEKRQSVAFWCNPISGHATLYWYQQILGQGPKLLIQFQNNGVVDDSQLPKDRFSAERLKGVDSTLKIQPAKLEDSAVYLCASSSQESSYEQYFGPGTRLTVT.

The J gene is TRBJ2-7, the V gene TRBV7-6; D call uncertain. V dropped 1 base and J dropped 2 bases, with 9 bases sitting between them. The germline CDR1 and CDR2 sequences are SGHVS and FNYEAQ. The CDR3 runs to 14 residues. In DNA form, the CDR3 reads TGTGCCAGCAGCTTAGGGGCCCCTGCCTACGAGCAGTACTTC. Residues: CASSLGAPAYEQYF.

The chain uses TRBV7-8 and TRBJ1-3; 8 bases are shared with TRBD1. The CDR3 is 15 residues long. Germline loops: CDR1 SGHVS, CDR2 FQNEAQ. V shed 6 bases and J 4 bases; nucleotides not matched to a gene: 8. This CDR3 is CASRPTGAGGNTIYF. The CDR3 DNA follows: TGTGCCAGCAGACCGACAGGGGCAGGGGGAAACACCATATATTTT.

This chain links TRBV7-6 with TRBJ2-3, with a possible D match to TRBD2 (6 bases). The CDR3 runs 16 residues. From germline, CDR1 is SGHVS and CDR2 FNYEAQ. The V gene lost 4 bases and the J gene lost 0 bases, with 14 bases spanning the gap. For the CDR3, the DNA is TGTGCCAGCAGCTCCATGGGCGGGGCTAGCACAGATACGCAGTATTTT. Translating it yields CASSSMGGASTDTQYF.

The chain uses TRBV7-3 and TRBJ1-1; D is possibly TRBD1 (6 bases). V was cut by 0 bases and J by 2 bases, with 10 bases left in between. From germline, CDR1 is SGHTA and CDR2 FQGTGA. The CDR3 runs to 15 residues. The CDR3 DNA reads TGTGCCAGCAGCTTAACGAGGGGGTTAAACACTGAAGCTTTCTTT. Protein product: CASSLTRGLNTEAFF.

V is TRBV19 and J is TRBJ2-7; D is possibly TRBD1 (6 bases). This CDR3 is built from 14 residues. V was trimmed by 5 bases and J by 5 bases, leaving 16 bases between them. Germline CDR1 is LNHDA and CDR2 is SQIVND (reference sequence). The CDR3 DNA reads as TGTGCCAGTAGTTTCCAGGGGTCTCGGGACGAGCAGTACTTC. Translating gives CASSFQGSRDEQYF.

The CDR3 region has the DNA TGTGCCTTCACGACGGCGGGAGGGTGGAGGGCCGGGGAGCTGTTTTTT. Translating it yields CAFTTAGGWRAGELFF. The chain employs TRBV30 and TRBJ2-2; 9 bases line up with TRBD2. This CDR3 is built from 16 residues. V was pared by 7 bases and J by 6 bases, with 15 bases of the junction left unmatched. Looked up from germline, CDR1 is GTSNPN and CDR2 is SVGIG (reference sequence).

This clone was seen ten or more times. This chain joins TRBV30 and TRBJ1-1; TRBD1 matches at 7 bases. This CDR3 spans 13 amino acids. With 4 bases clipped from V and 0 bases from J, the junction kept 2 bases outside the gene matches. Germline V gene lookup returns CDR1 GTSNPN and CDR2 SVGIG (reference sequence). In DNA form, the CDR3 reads TGTGCCTGGATGGGACAGATGAACACTGAAGCTTTCTTT. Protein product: CAWMGQMNTEAFF.

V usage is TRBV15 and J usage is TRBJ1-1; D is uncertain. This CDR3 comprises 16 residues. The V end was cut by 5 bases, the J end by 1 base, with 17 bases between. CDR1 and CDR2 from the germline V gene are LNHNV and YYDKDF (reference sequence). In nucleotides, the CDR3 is TGTGCCACCAGCGGGCGGGCTTCCACTTGGAACACTGAAGCTTTCTTT. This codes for CATSGRASTWNTEAFF.

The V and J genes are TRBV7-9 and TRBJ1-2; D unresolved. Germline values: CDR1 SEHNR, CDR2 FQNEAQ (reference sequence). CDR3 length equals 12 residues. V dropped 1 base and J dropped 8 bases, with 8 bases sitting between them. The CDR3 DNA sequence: TGTGCCAGCAGCTTAGGCGCCTACGGCTACACCTTC. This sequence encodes CASSLGAYGYTF. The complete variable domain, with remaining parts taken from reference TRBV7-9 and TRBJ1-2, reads DTGVSQNPRHKITKRGQNVTFRCDPISEHNRLYWYRQTLGQGPEFLTYFQNEAQLEKSRLLSDRFSAERPKGSFSTLEIQRTEQGDSAMYLCASSLGAYGYTFGSGTRLTVV.

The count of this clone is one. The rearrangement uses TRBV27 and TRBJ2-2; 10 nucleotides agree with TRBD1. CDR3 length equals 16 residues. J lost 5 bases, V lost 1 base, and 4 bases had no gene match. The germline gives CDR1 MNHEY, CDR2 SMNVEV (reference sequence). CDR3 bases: TGTGCCAGCAGTTTATACGGACAGGGGGGGACCGGGGAGCTGTTTTTT. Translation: CASSLYGQGGTGELFF.